The 13 T cell receptor beta chains given below trace back to one sample, sequenced in a study of cytomegalovirus exposure and HLA in healthy donors. 60 Vbeta and 13 Jbeta primers were used in PCR. Measured with immunoSEQ multiplex PCR; TCRdb has only the in-frame clones, and not every one. The sample consists of some 160,000 clones, approximately 80% of them appearing once. The sample comprised PBMCs. Every receptor here comes from a male donor in good health and CMV-seronegative.

The chain uses TRBV5-1 and TRBJ2-7, with TRBD1 matching 9 bases. V gave up 6 bases and J gave up 5 bases; unmatched junction bases: 9. Germline CDR1 and CDR2: SGHRS and YFSETQ. The CDR3 loop spans 14 amino acids. The CDR3 sequence: CASTMTGGVDEQYF. CDR3 DNA: TGCGCCAGCACAATGACAGGGGGTGTCGACGAGCAGTACTTC.

The V call is TRBV4-2, the J call TRBJ2-7, with D perhaps TRBD1 (7 bases). The CDR3 spans 21 residues. Deletions cut 3 bases from V and 4 bases from J, with 34 bases between. Germline V gene sequence: CDR1 LGHNA, CDR2 YNFKEQ. CDR3 residues: CASSHEFQGGNMIGSGYEQYF. CDR3 nucleotides: TGTGCCAGCAGCCACGAGTTCCAGGGGGGCAATATGATAGGGAGCGGTTACGAGCAGTACTTC.

V gene TRBV19 combines with J gene TRBJ1-4; D is undetermined. V lost 3 bases to trimming and J lost 0 bases, with 11 bases between them. Germline V gene data show CDR1 as LNHDA and CDR2 as SQIVND (reference sequence). The CDR3 runs 16 residues. CDR3 sequence (DNA): TGTGCCAGTAGTATTAACCACTTGGCAACTAATGAAAAACTGTTTTTT. Its translation: CASSINHLATNEKLFF.

This clone was counted once. The chain recombines TRBV28 with TRBJ2-1; D is uncertain. V was clipped by 6 bases and J by 7 bases, with 13 bases between them. The CDR3 consists of 13 residues. CDR1 is MDHEN and CDR2 is SYDVKM in the germline V gene. The CDR3 protein is CASSNLVLNEQFF. The CDR3 DNA sequence: TGTGCCAGCAGCAATTTAGTACTTAATGAGCAGTTCTTC.

The chain employs TRBV6-5 and TRBJ2-2; weak D call: TRBD1 (7 bases). V was clipped by 6 bases and J by 1 base, with 12 bases between them. The V gene's germline CDR1 is MNHEY and CDR2 SVGAGI. The CDR3 has 15 residues. CDR3 amino acids: CASRRQGGNTGELFF. The CDR3 nucleotides are TGTGCCAGCAGACGGCAGGGGGGGAACACCGGGGAGCTGTTTTTT.

The genes are TRBV5-1 and TRBJ2-1, with 9 positions matching TRBD2. CDR1 and CDR2 from the germline V gene are SGHRS and YFSETQ. The V gene end was trimmed by 4 bases and the J gene end by 1 base; junction bases not matched to a gene: 3. This CDR3 contains 15 residues. The CDR3 DNA sequence: TGCGCCAGCAGCCCTAGCGGGGATTCCTACAATGAGCAGTTCTTC. It translates to CASSPSGDSYNEQFF.

V and J are TRBV2 and TRBJ1-2, with 7 bases aligning to TRBD1. Germline V gives CDR1 SNHLY, CDR2 FYNNEI. The CDR3 runs 15 residues. V shed 3 bases and J 5 bases; nucleotides not matched to a gene: 9. The CDR3 reads CASSETGQGQYGYTF. For the CDR3, the DNA is TGTGCCAGCAGTGAGACGGGGCAGGGACAGTATGGCTACACCTTC. Supplemented by reference TRBV2 and TRBJ1-2, the full variable domain reads EPEVTQTPSHQVTQMGQEVILRCVPISNHLYFYWYRQILGQKVEFLVSFYNNEISEKSEIFDDQFSVERPDGSNFTLKIRSTKLEDSAMYFCASSETGQGQYGYTFGSGTRLTVV.

The J gene is TRBJ2-4, the V gene TRBV4-1; D is possibly TRBD1 (6 bases). The CDR3 is made up of 13 amino acids. Trimming removed 1 base from V and 8 bases from J, with 9 bases in between. Germline-derived CDR1 and CDR2 are MGHRA and YSYEKL. The CDR3 is CASSQGSGDIQYF. DNA for the CDR3: TGCGCCAGCAGCCAAGGATCAGGGGACATTCAGTACTTC.

In the case of this clone: Compared with germline, one end of the junction differs, possibly owing to a read error. The chain employs TRBV7-3 and TRBJ2-1; tentative D call: TRBD2 (6 bases). This CDR3 has 15 residues. Germline values: CDR1 SGHTA, CDR2 FQGTGA. CDR3 residues: CANSGLASDFNEQFF. As DNA, the CDR3 is TGTGCCAACAGCGGTCTAGCGTCGGACTTCAATGAGCAGTTCTTC. Variable domain in full (rest from reference TRBV7-3 and TRBJ2-1): GAGVSQTPSNKVTEKGKYVELRCDPISGHTALYWYRQSLGQGPEFLIYFQGTGAADDSGLPNDRFFAVRPEGSVSTLKIQRTERGDSAVYLCANSGLASDFNEQFFGPGTRLTVL.

A few counts support this clone. This rearrangement joins TRBV18 to TRBJ1-1; 8 positions agree with TRBD1. J was trimmed by 3 bases and V by 3 bases; bases with no gene match: 3. The CDR3 spans 14 residues. Germline loops: CDR1 KGHSH, CDR2 LQKENI. The CDR3 sequence: CASSPDRGDTEAFF. CDR3 nucleotide sequence: TGTGCCAGCTCACCCGACAGGGGTGACACTGAAGCTTTCTTT.

The chain combines TRBV6-6 with TRBJ2-1; 10 bases line up with TRBD2. CDR1 and CDR2 (germline): MNHNY, SVGAGI (reference sequence). Germline trimming cut 5 bases from V and 0 bases from J; bases unmatched to any gene: 4. The CDR3 loop spans 16 amino acids. CDR3 loop: CASSSGRAVSYNEQFF. The CDR3 nucleotides are TGTGCCAGCAGTAGCGGGAGGGCCGTCTCCTACAATGAGCAGTTCTTC.

This clone came up a few times. J is TRBJ2-6 and V is TRBV7-9, with TRBD2 as a possible D gene (6 bases). Germline loops: CDR1 SEHNR, CDR2 FQNEAQ (reference sequence). This CDR3 contains 17 residues. The ends were cut back, 3 bases at V and 0 bases at J, with 12 bases in the middle. The CDR3 here is CASSLGLANSGANVLTF. The DNA of the CDR3 is TGTGCCAGCAGCTTGGGGCTAGCGAACTCTGGGGCCAACGTCCTGACTTTC.

CDR3 coding DNA: TGTGCCAGCAGCTTTACAGGGGGCTATGGCTACACCTTC. This codes for CASSFTGGYGYTF. The rearrangement joins TRBV6-1 to TRBJ1-2; 8 bases fit TRBD1. V was pared by 6 bases and J by 4 bases, with 4 bases of the junction left unmatched. CDR1 is MNHNS, CDR2 SASEGT, per germline. The CDR3 runs to 13 residues.